The next 24 T cell receptor beta chains were all read from a single sample in a study of blood T cell repertoires in COVID-19 (dated by TCRdb to the early 2020s). Library creation used the immunoSEQ multiplex PCR assay. The table was pulled from immuneACCESS by TCRdb, which kept in-frame rearrangements only. Such tables lose some clones; where checked, under half of the loss comes from unresolved V genes, and the rest has no known cause. This sample holds tens of thousands of clones; around four fifths were observed only once. The ten largest clonotypes hold about 17% of the sample. Specimen: peripheral blood. The receptors were sampled from a woman aged 45-59 years with active or convalescent COVID-19.

The chain couples TRBV9 to TRBJ2-2; 8 positions agree with TRBD2. The CDR3 is 16 residues long. Germline V gene data show CDR1 as SGDLS and CDR2 as YYNGEE. The J segment lost 3 bases and the V segment lost 3 bases, leaving 7 bases of the junction unmatched. The DNA of the CDR3 is TGTGCCAGCAGCGGAGCCGGGACTAGTGACACCGGGGAGCTGTTTTTT. Amino acids: CASSGAGTSDTGELFF.

The chain couples TRBV11-2 to TRBJ2-7; D is perhaps TRBD2 (6 bases). CDR1 and CDR2 from the germline V gene are SGHAT and FQNNGV. CDR3 length: 12 residues. Trimming shortened V by 6 bases and J by 2 bases, and 8 bases separated the two germline ends. CDR3 in amino acids: CASRGLPYEQYF. The CDR3 region has the DNA TGTGCCAGCAGAGGACTACCCTACGAGCAGTACTTC.

This chain connects TRBV6-1 to TRBJ2-7; 9 positions agree with TRBD1. Germline V gene data show CDR1 as MNHNS and CDR2 as SASEGT. The trim removed 3 bases at V and 4 bases at J, leaving 4 bases unmatched. This CDR3 has 14 residues. CDR3 loop: CASSEDRGVYEQYF. In DNA, the CDR3 is TGTGCCAGCAGTGAGGACAGGGGCGTATACGAGCAGTACTTC.

The chain has TRBV2 and TRBJ1-1; no clear D. Germline loops: CDR1 SNHLY, CDR2 FYNNEI. CDR3 size: 12 residues. Trimming stripped 7 bases from V and 7 bases from J, with 13 bases between. CDR3 region: CASTRGYFEAFF. CDR3 in DNA: TGTGCCAGCACCCGGGGTTACTTTGAAGCTTTCTTT.

The chain joins TRBV5-1 to TRBJ2-6; D might be TRBD2 (5 bases). Trimming shortened V by 3 bases and J by 3 bases, and 7 bases separated the two germline ends. Per the germline V gene, CDR1 is SGHRS and CDR2 is YFSETQ. The CDR3 sequence is 14 residues long. The CDR3 DNA is TGCGCCAGCAGCTCCCGGGGTGGGGCCAACGTCCTGACTTTC. It translates to CASSSRGGANVLTF.

The CDR3 coding sequence is TGTGCCAGCAGCTTGGAAGGGACACTCCACTCACCTGCTAACTATGGCTACACCTTC. Amino acid sequence: CASSLEGTLHSPANYGYTF. This chain uses TRBV5-4 with TRBJ1-2, with D perhaps matching TRBD1 (6 bases). The CDR3 totals 19 residues. Germline lookup yields CDR1 SGHNT and CDR2 YYREEE (reference sequence). With 0 bases removed from V and 0 bases from J, the gap between germline ends came to 21 bases.

This sequence joins TRBV15 and TRBJ2-5, with 8 positions matching TRBD1. CDR3 length: 16 residues. Germline CDR1 and CDR2: LNHNV and YYDKDF (reference sequence). With V trimmed by 1 base and J by 5 bases, 9 bases remained unmatched. The CDR3 is CATSRAGGRGPETQYF. DNA for the CDR3: TGTGCCACCAGCAGAGCAGGAGGCAGGGGGCCCGAGACCCAGTACTTC.

The chain recombines TRBV30 with TRBJ1-2; no clear D. V dropped 2 bases and J dropped 3 bases, with 10 bases sitting between them. The CDR3 totals 13 residues. Germline loops: CDR1 GTSNPN, CDR2 SVGIG (reference sequence). CDR3 in DNA: TGTGCCTGGAGTAAGGAGGGCGACTATGGCTACACCTTC. Protein: CAWSKEGDYGYTF.

The V call is TRBV25-1, the J call TRBJ2-5; a weak D match, TRBD1 (5 bases). CDR1 is MGHDK and CDR2 is SYGVNS in the germline V gene. V lost 3 bases and J lost 7, with 18 bases in between. The CDR3 sequence is 15 residues long. This CDR3 is CASSDRTLSQGTQYF. In DNA form, the CDR3 reads TGTGCCAGCAGTGATAGGACCTTATCTCAGGGGACCCAGTACTTC.

The V and J genes are TRBV23-1 and TRBJ1-5, with a weak D call TRBD1 (6 bases). TRBV23-1 is classed as an ORF, of uncertain function. There are 17 residues in the CDR3. V lost 3 bases to trimming and J lost 1 base, with 16 bases between them. CDR3 region: CASSQDTGSISNQPQHF. For the CDR3, the DNA is TGCGCCAGCAGTCAGGACACAGGGAGTATAAGCAATCAGCCCCAGCATTTT.

In regard to this clone: This may be a read error: a much more frequent sequence differs by one nucleotide. The sample contains more than one DNA sequence encoding this CDR3. The chain is built from TRBV5-1 and TRBJ2-7; possible D gene TRBD1, 6 bases. CDR3 length: 14 residues. From germline, CDR1 is SGHRS and CDR2 YFSETQ. The CDR3, as DNA: TGTGCCAGCAGCTTGTCTCACAGGGTGCACGAGCAGTACTTC. It specifies CASSLSHRVHEQYF. Using reference TRBV5-1 and TRBJ2-7 for the parts outside the CDR3, the full variable domain is KAGVTQTPRYLIKTRGQQVTLSCSPISGHRSVSWYQQTPGQGLQFLFEYFSETQRNKGNFPGRFSGRQFSNSRSEMNVSTLELGDSALYLCASSLSHRVHEQYFGPGTRLTVT.

This clone showed up just a few times. The chain has TRBV2 and TRBJ1-5, with 9 bases fitting TRBD1. V dropped 5 bases and J dropped 4; count of bases not matched to a gene: 9. The CDR3 totals 16 residues. Germline lookup yields CDR1 SNHLY and CDR2 FYNNEI. The CDR3 loop is CASSQAAGTGNQPQHF. The CDR3 DNA reads TGTGCCAGCAGTCAGGCGGCCGGGACAGGGAATCAGCCCCAGCATTTT.

V and J are TRBV19 and TRBJ2-1; 9 positions agree with TRBD2. Looked up from germline, CDR1 is LNHDA and CDR2 is SQIVND (reference sequence). The CDR3 consists of 15 residues. V gave up 3 bases and J gave up 2 bases; unmatched junction bases: 2. This CDR3 is CASSMGLAAYNEQFF. The CDR3 DNA is TGTGCCAGTAGTATGGGACTAGCAGCCTACAATGAGCAGTTCTTC.

V and J are TRBV20-1 and TRBJ1-3; TRBD1 aligns across 7 bases. Trimming cost V 6 bases and J 4 bases; bases outside gene matches: 6. The CDR3 is 13 residues long. The germline gives CDR1 DFQATT, CDR2 SNEGSKA (reference sequence). The CDR3 sequence is CSASTGDGNTIYF. The CDR3 DNA is TGCAGTGCCAGTACAGGGGACGGAAACACCATATATTTT.

This chain uses TRBV6-6 with TRBJ1-2, with D possibly being TRBD1 (5 bases). This CDR3 spans 17 amino acids. The germline CDR1 and CDR2 sequences are MNHNY and SVGAGI (reference sequence). V lost 5 bases to trimming and J lost 1 base, with 20 bases between them. The CDR3 nucleotides are TGTGCCAGCAGTCCAAGGAACGCAGGGTTGAGTAACTATGGCTACACCTTC. Translating gives CASSPRNAGLSNYGYTF.

The genes are TRBV19 and TRBJ1-2, with a tentative D call TRBD1 (6 bases). This CDR3 is 15 amino acids long. Germline V gene sequence: CDR1 LNHDA, CDR2 SQIVND (reference sequence). V was trimmed by 3 bases and J by 0 bases, leaving 11 bases between them. CDR3 loop: CASSIRTATNYGYTF. The CDR3 DNA is TGTGCCAGTAGTATCCGGACAGCTACTAACTATGGCTACACCTTC. Drawing the rest from reference TRBV19 and TRBJ1-2, the complete variable domain is DGGITQSPKYLFRKEGQNVTLSCEQNLNHDAMYWYRQDPGQGLRLIYYSQIVNDFQKGDIAEGYSVSREKKESFPLTVTSAQKNPTAFYLCASSIRTATNYGYTFGSGTRLTVV.

The rearrangement links TRBV2 to TRBJ1-1; 8 positions agree with TRBD1. Germline V gene lookup returns CDR1 SNHLY and CDR2 FYNNEI. The CDR3 loop spans 12 amino acids. V was clipped by 6 bases and J by 7 bases; unmatched bases: 4. The CDR3 region is CASRAGGFEAFF. The CDR3 bases are TGTGCCAGCAGGGCAGGGGGCTTTGAAGCTTTCTTT.

The J gene is TRBJ1-2, the V gene TRBV9; 7 bases map to TRBD1. Germline loops: CDR1 SGDLS, CDR2 YYNGEE. V was pared by 0 bases and J by 5 bases, with 4 bases of the junction left unmatched. The CDR3 sequence is 14 residues long. The CDR3 here is CASSVGTGEYGYTF. The CDR3 DNA follows: TGTGCCAGCAGCGTAGGAACAGGGGAGTATGGCTACACCTTC. Full variable domain (remainder filled in from reference TRBV9 and TRBJ1-2): DSGVTQTPKHLITATGQRVTLRCSPRSGDLSVYWYQQSLDQGLQFLIQYYNGEERAKGNILERFSAQQFPDLHSELNLSSLELGDSALYFCASSVGTGEYGYTFGSGTRLTVV.

The chain uses TRBV6-2 or TRBV6-3 and TRBJ1-5; D call uncertain. Trimming shortened V by 5 bases and J by 3 bases, and 20 bases separated the two germline ends. The CDR3 consists of 17 residues. Germline lookup yields CDR1 MNHEY and CDR2 SVGEGT. CDR3 in amino acids: CASSRIPLPISNQPQHF. The CDR3 region has the DNA TGTGCCAGCAGTCGCATACCCCTACCGATATCCAATCAGCCCCAGCATTTT.

The V and J genes are TRBV6-5 and TRBJ2-5, with D perhaps matching TRBD2 (5 bases). The CDR3 covers 13 residues. Germline V CDR1 and CDR2: MNHEY, SVGAGI. The ends were cut back, 6 bases at V and 2 bases at J, with 10 bases in the middle. The CDR3 sequence is CASRGSVQETQYF. In nucleotides, the CDR3 is TGTGCCAGCAGGGGTAGCGTGCAAGAGACCCAGTACTTC.

The chain couples TRBV5-1 to TRBJ1-2; D might be TRBD1 (5 bases). The CDR3 is 13 residues long. Germline CDR1 and CDR2: SGHRS and YFSETQ. V was shortened by 4 bases and J by 8 bases, with 15 bases between the two germline ends. CDR3 nucleotide sequence: TGCGCCAGCAGCCTCTCGGCAGGGCGCGGCTACACCTTC. Translation: CASSLSAGRGYTF.

This clone turned up a few times. The chain employs TRBV5-1 and TRBJ1-6; 10 bases are shared with TRBD1. The J segment lost 9 bases and the V segment lost 1 base, leaving 10 bases of the junction unmatched. The CDR3 consists of 17 residues. Germline CDR1 is SGHRS and CDR2 is YFSETQ. Written as DNA, the CDR3 is TGCGCCAGCAGCTTGACTGAGGGACAGGGGTACTTTTCACCCCTCCACTTT. This translates into CASSLTEGQGYFSPLHF.

CDR3 protein: CAWTTLNTEAFF. CDR3 sequence (DNA): TGTGCCTGGACCACCCTAAACACTGAAGCTTTCTTT. V and J are TRBV30 and TRBJ1-1; D ambiguous. The length of the CDR3 is 12 residues. V lost 4 bases and J lost 2, with 8 bases in between. Germline CDR1 GTSNPN, CDR2 SVGIG (reference sequence).

This clone was counted only a few times. The J gene is TRBJ2-7, the V gene TRBV19; 12 positions agree with TRBD2. Trimming removed 4 bases from V and 0 bases from J; junction bases left unmatched: 1. CDR3 length: 15 amino acids. CDR1 LNHDA and CDR2 SQIVND come from the germline V gene (reference sequence). Here the CDR3 reads CASSKTSGSSYEQYF. The CDR3 DNA sequence: TGTGCCAGTAGTAAGACTAGCGGGAGCTCCTACGAGCAGTACTTC. The whole variable domain, filled in from reference TRBV19 and TRBJ2-7, reads DGGITQSPKYLFRKEGQNVTLSCEQNLNHDAMYWYRQDPGQGLRLIYYSQIVNDFQKGDIAEGYSVSREKKESFPLTVTSAQKNPTAFYLCASSKTSGSSYEQYFGPGTRLTVT.